The source of this TCR beta chain is a study of CD8 T cells in ankylosing spondylitis. The sample holds a few counts of this clonotype. Its target is not known. One entry per CDR3 protein results from TCRdb running MiXCR on the 5' RACE reads. Of about 150,000 distinct CDR3 sequences in the sample, about 32% were seen once. Findings and limits, study-wide: There were earlier reports of some motif variants in reactive arthritis synovial fluid and blood. Disease-linked clones, CD8+, were relatively rare in peripheral blood. Matched synovial fluid from ankylosing spondylitis patients was reported to be enriched for disease-linked clones.

CDR1 and CDR2 (germline): SQVTM, ANQGSEA. Trimming took off 5 bases at V and 1 base at J, with 10 bases between the two ends. The CDR3 consists of 13 residues. This receptor was identified in a male donor with ankylosing spondylitis. The chain combines TRBV29-1 with TRBJ2-3; D is undetermined. The sequencing sample was made of synovial fluid, either unsorted or a sorted T cell fraction (not recorded which). CDR3: CSVHLGGTDTQYF. DNA of the CDR3: TGCAGCGTTCACCTGGGTGGCACAGATACGCAGTATTTT.